A selection of T cell receptor beta chains follows, all from one sample in a study of persistence of HIV-infected CD4 T cells. The repertoire was sequenced with immunoSEQ multiplex PCR; TCRdb's copy has only in-frame clones and lacks some. Among 35,000 to 50,000 clones listed, approximately 90% were seen once. These receptors are not linked to any known antigen. The material was CD4+ T cells sorted from PBMCs after approximately 19-hour stimulation, obtained from a patient who received antiretroviral therapy. The source of these receptors is an adult man with HIV who was CMV-seropositive. Both conserved end residues are part of each CDR3. Fields, in order: clone size, D gene, V gene, J gene, CDR3 DNA, CDR3 protein. A D gene is named only where the DNA matches it firmly. Only some rows state a clone size, as once, few, many or a class for expanded clones.

abundance: -
d_gene: -
v_gene: TRBV10-3
j_gene: TRBJ2-7
CDR3nt: TGTGCCACCCCTTCTTACGAGCAGTACTTC
CDR3aa: CATPSYEQYF

abundance: -
d_gene: -
v_gene: TRBV10-1
j_gene: TRBJ1-5
CDR3nt: TGCGCCAGCAGTGTTGGGGGGGCCAATCAGCCCCAGCATTTT
CDR3aa: CASSVGGANQPQHF

abundance: -
d_gene: -
v_gene: TRBV15
j_gene: TRBJ2-7
CDR3nt: TGTGCCACCAGCAGAGCGGACTCCTACGAGCAGTACTTC
CDR3aa: CATSRADSYEQYF

abundance: -
d_gene: -
v_gene: TRBV18
j_gene: TRBJ2-2
CDR3nt: TGTGCCAGCTCACCGTCACCAGTATCCAGTACCGGGGAGCTGTTTTTT
CDR3aa: CASSPSPVSSTGELFF

abundance: few
d_gene: TRBD1
v_gene: TRBV4-1
j_gene: TRBJ1-5
CDR3nt: TGCGCCATACAACAGGGGGCGCTTCAGTCGTACAATCAGCCCCAGCATTTT
CDR3aa: CAIQQGALQSYNQPQHF

abundance: -
d_gene: TRBD1
v_gene: TRBV6-6
j_gene: TRBJ2-1
CDR3nt: TGTGCCAGCAGACCAGGACAGGGCGACAATGAGCAGTTCTTC
CDR3aa: CASRPGQGDNEQFF

abundance: few
d_gene: TRBD1
v_gene: TRBV18
j_gene: TRBJ2-6
CDR3nt: TGTGCCAGCTCACCGCTGGTCATGGGACAGGGAGCCATTAGCTCTGGGGCCAACGTCCTGACTTTC
CDR3aa: CASSPLVMGQGAISSGANVLTF

abundance: few
d_gene: -
v_gene: TRBV29-1
j_gene: TRBJ2-3
CDR3nt: TGCAGCGTTGAAGAAAGCACAGATACGCAGTATTTT
CDR3aa: CSVEESTDTQYF

abundance: few
d_gene: -
v_gene: TRBV19
j_gene: TRBJ2-4
CDR3nt: TGTGCCAGTAGTATTGGGGACATTCAGTACTTC
CDR3aa: CASSIGDIQYF

abundance: -
d_gene: TRBD2
v_gene: TRBV6-6
j_gene: TRBJ2-3
CDR3nt: TGTGCCAGCAGTTACCCTCAGCGGGGGGCCGCAGATACGCAGTATTTT
CDR3aa: CASSYPQRGAADTQYF

abundance: -
d_gene: TRBD1
v_gene: TRBV5-1
j_gene: TRBJ2-1
CDR3nt: TGCGCCAGCGCGACAGGGGGTCTTGCCAATGAGCAGTTCTTC
CDR3aa: CASATGGLANEQFF

abundance: -
d_gene: TRBD2
v_gene: TRBV18
j_gene: TRBJ2-2
CDR3nt: TGTGCCAGCTCACTGACTAGCGGGGGGACGAACACCGGGGAGCTGTTTTTT
CDR3aa: CASSLTSGGTNTGELFF

abundance: -
d_gene: -
v_gene: TRBV9
j_gene: TRBJ1-5
CDR3nt: TGTGCCAGCAGCGTAGGGAACGCGCATCCCCAGCATTTT
CDR3aa: CASSVGNAHPQHF

abundance: -
d_gene: TRBD2
v_gene: TRBV27
j_gene: TRBJ2-3
CDR3nt: TGTGCCAGCAGTTTAAGGTATAGAGCGGGGGGTATCACAGATACGCAGTATTTT
CDR3aa: CASSLRYRAGGITDTQYF

abundance: -
d_gene: -
v_gene: TRBV5-1
j_gene: TRBJ2-7
CDR3nt: TGCGCCAGCAGCCAGAACTACGAGCAGTACTTC
CDR3aa: CASSQNYEQYF

abundance: -
d_gene: TRBD1
v_gene: TRBV2
j_gene: TRBJ2-2
CDR3nt: TGTGCCAGCAGAGGGGGGGGACAGGGCGCCGGGGAGCTGTTTTTT
CDR3aa: CASRGGGQGAGELFF

abundance: -
d_gene: TRBD2
v_gene: TRBV5-4
j_gene: TRBJ2-1
CDR3nt: TGTGCCAGCAGCATAGGACTAGCGGGGAGTAGTGAGCAGTTCTTC
CDR3aa: CASSIGLAGSSEQFF

abundance: -
d_gene: -
v_gene: TRBV28
j_gene: TRBJ1-2
CDR3nt: TGTGCCAGCAGACGCACAGGATCGACTAACTATGGCTACACCTTC
CDR3aa: CASRRTGSTNYGYTF

abundance: -
d_gene: -
v_gene: TRBV5-1
j_gene: TRBJ1-2
CDR3nt: TGCGCCAGCAGCTTGGCCCTGGGGTTGAACTATGGCTACACCTTC
CDR3aa: CASSLALGLNYGYTF

abundance: -
d_gene: -
v_gene: TRBV10-3
j_gene: TRBJ2-7
CDR3nt: TGTGCCATCGGGGGAAGTGGGGTCTACGAGCAGTACTTC
CDR3aa: CAIGGSGVYEQYF

abundance: -
d_gene: TRBD1
v_gene: TRBV25-1
j_gene: TRBJ1-1
CDR3nt: TGTGCCAGCAGTGAAGTGGGACAGGGGAACACTGAAGCTTTCTTT
CDR3aa: CASSEVGQGNTEAFF

abundance: -
d_gene: -
v_gene: TRBV5-1
j_gene: TRBJ2-7
CDR3nt: TGCGCCAGCAGCCTGTCCCCCCGGGTCGAGCAGTACTTC
CDR3aa: CASSLSPRVEQYF

abundance: -
d_gene: -
v_gene: TRBV5-5
j_gene: TRBJ2-2
CDR3nt: TGTGCCAGCAGCTTTTCGAGACACCCTATCGGGGAGCTGTTTTTT
CDR3aa: CASSFSRHPIGELFF

abundance: -
d_gene: TRBD1
v_gene: TRBV5-1
j_gene: TRBJ2-3
CDR3nt: TGCGCCAGCAGCTTCGGGACAGGGGGCATAGAAGATACGCAGTATTTT
CDR3aa: CASSFGTGGIEDTQYF

abundance: -
d_gene: TRBD1
v_gene: TRBV19
j_gene: TRBJ1-6
CDR3nt: TGTGCCAGTAGCCGACAGGGGGCCCATAATTCACCCCTCCACTTT
CDR3aa: CASSRQGAHNSPLHF

abundance: -
d_gene: -
v_gene: TRBV7-3
j_gene: TRBJ2-7
CDR3nt: TGTGCCAGCAGCTTAAGGTGGGGGAGCTCCTACGAGCAGTACTTC
CDR3aa: CASSLRWGSSYEQYF

abundance: -
d_gene: -
v_gene: TRBV15
j_gene: TRBJ2-4
CDR3nt: TGTGCCACCAGCAGAGATTTGTCGGCGGGGCAGATCTACTTC
CDR3aa: CATSRDLSAGQIYF

abundance: -
d_gene: TRBD2
v_gene: TRBV5-1
j_gene: TRBJ2-7
CDR3nt: TGCGCCACCCGGCGTGTCTTGGGTAGCGGGTCCTACGAGCAGTACTTC
CDR3aa: CATRRVLGSGSYEQYF

abundance: once
d_gene: TRBD1
v_gene: TRBV9
j_gene: TRBJ1-2
CDR3nt: TGTGCCAGCAGCGTAGGTAACTCCGGGACAGGCTATGGCTACACCTTC
CDR3aa: CASSVGNSGTGYGYTF

abundance: -
d_gene: TRBD1
v_gene: TRBV19
j_gene: TRBJ1-2
CDR3nt: TGTGCCAGTAGAAGGACAGGGCTGTATGGCTACACCTTC
CDR3aa: CASRRTGLYGYTF

abundance: -
d_gene: -
v_gene: TRBV7-3
j_gene: TRBJ2-2
CDR3nt: TGTGCCAGCAGCCCGTACCCCAACGCCCATACTTTAGTGGCCGGGGAGCTGTTTTTT
CDR3aa: CASSPYPNAHTLVAGELFF

abundance: -
d_gene: -
v_gene: TRBV7-9
j_gene: TRBJ1-4
CDR3nt: TGTGCCAGCAGCTTAGCGGAGGGGTTGAGTGAAAAACTGTTTTTT
CDR3aa: CASSLAEGLSEKLFF